Included here is one T cell receptor beta chain sequence, with context. Its antigen remains unidentified. These data belong to a study of graft-versus-host responses after intestinal transplantation. Overall study results and limits: Circulating GvH clones peaking coincided with falling HvG clones soon after transplant. Present in recipient marrow, GvH clones included some that appeared first in ileum or blood. In patients with graft-donor T cell macrochimerism, allograft graft-versus-host to host-versus-graft clonal ratios were high.

With V trimmed by 5 bases and J by 7 bases, 7 bases remained unmatched. In germline, CDR1 is SEHNR, CDR2 FQNEAQ (reference sequence). The CDR3 consists of 15 residues. The data were produced by immunoSEQ multiplex PCR, yet TCRdb's version contains in-frame clones alone and is incomplete. The data contain under 95,000 clones, more than 80% of them singletons. This TCR came from a human donor who received an intestinal transplant. The sequencing here drew on unstimulated CD8+ T cells sorted from spleen or lymph node cells, taken before intestinal transplant. V gene TRBV7-9 combines with J gene TRBJ1-4; 10 bases agree with TRBD1. In DNA, the CDR3 is TGTGCCAGCAGCGAGGGACAGGGGATTATTGAAAAACTGTTTTTT. Protein product: CASSEGQGIIEKLFF.